The rows below give T cell receptor beta chains drawn from one sample of a study of blood T cell repertoires in COVID-19. Measured with immunoSEQ multiplex PCR; TCRdb has only the in-frame clones, and not every one. This sample has 250,000 to 350,000 clones, with around 84% found just once. Sequencing was carried out using peripheral blood. The source is a human donor with COVID-19, enrolled during active disease. The donor label of this sample is uncertain. The CDR3 runs from the conserved cysteine through the conserved F or W. D genes are given only for firm matches. Size is stated for part of the rows, as once, few or many counts, or as a class when the clone is expanded.

D gene	clone size	V gene	J gene	CDR3 DNA	CDR3 protein
NA	NA	TRBV4-2	TRBJ2-2	TGTGCCAGCAGCCAAGATCGCATAGAGGAGCTGTTTTTT	CASSQDRIEELFF
NA	NA	TRBV11-2	TRBJ2-5	TGTGCCAGCAGATCCCTAGAGACCCAGTACTTC	CASRSLETQYF
TRBD1	few	TRBV5-1	TRBJ2-3	TGCGCCAGCAGCCGGGGGGACAGGGACACAGATACGCAGTATTTT	CASSRGDRDTDTQYF
NA	once	TRBV30	TRBJ1-1	TGTGCCTGGAGTAGGAGGGGCGTGAACACTGAAGCTTTCTTT	CAWSRRGVNTEAFF
TRBD2	NA	TRBV7-3	TRBJ2-7	TGTGCCAGCAGCCCGACGACTAGCGGGATTTACGAGCAGTACTTC	CASSPTTSGIYEQYF
NA	NA	TRBV28	TRBJ1-3	TGTGCCAGCATCGAACGGAGTATGATACACACCATATATTTT	CASIERSMIHTIYF
NA	NA	TRBV19	TRBJ1-1	TGTGCCAGTAGTATAGGGCTAACAGGGACCGCTGAAGCTTTCTTT	CASSIGLTGTAEAFF
NA	NA	TRBV5-4	TRBJ2-7	TGTGCCAGCACCCCCTACGGGGGCTCCTACGAGCAGTACTTC	CASTPYGGSYEQYF
NA	NA	TRBV5-1	TRBJ1-1	TGCGCCAGCAGCTTGGACAGGGTTGGCACTGAAGCTTTCTTT	CASSLDRVGTEAFF
TRBD2	NA	TRBV7-9	TRBJ2-1	TGTGCCAGCAGCTCCCAAGCCGGGACTAGCGGTTTAAATGAGCAGTTCTTC	CASSSQAGTSGLNEQFF
NA	NA	TRBV7-8	TRBJ1-1	TGTGCCAGCAGCCCGTCTTCGGGGAACACTGAAGCTTTCTTT	CASSPSSGNTEAFF
NA	NA	TRBV5-1	TRBJ1-5	TGCGCCAGCAGCTTGGACAACCTTAGCAATCAGCCCCAGCATTTT	CASSLDNLSNQPQHF
TRBD2	NA	TRBV27	TRBJ2-2	TGTGCCAGCAGTTTTGAACTAGCGGACGGGTCGGGGGAGCTGTTTTTT	CASSFELADGSGELFF
NA	NA	TRBV1	TRBJ1-2	TGCACCAGCAGCCAAGGTGGGACAACCGATGGCTACACCTTC	CTSSQGGTTDGYTF
NA	NA	TRBV10-2	TRBJ2-3	TGCGCCAGCAGTTCCCTAGCGCCCACAGATACGCAGTATTTT	CASSSLAPTDTQYF
TRBD1	NA	TRBV5-8	TRBJ2-5	TGTGCCAGCAGCTTCCCGGGACAGGGTATAGGAAAAGAGACCCAGTACTTC	CASSFPGQGIGKETQYF
TRBD1	NA	TRBV28	TRBJ2-7	TGTGCCAGCGGCACCTACAGGGGGCATAAAGACGAGCAGTACTTC	CASGTYRGHKDEQYF
NA	NA	TRBV7-7	TRBJ2-2	TGTGCTAGCAGCAAGACTAGTTGGTCCGGGGAGCTGTTTTTT	CASSKTSWSGELFF
TRBD2	NA	TRBV4-1	TRBJ2-3	TGCGCCAGCAGCAGAAGCGGGAGTGTTGCAGATACGCAGTATTTT	CASSRSGSVADTQYF
TRBD1	NA	TRBV28	TRBJ2-3	TGTGCCAGCAGTTTGATTCGGACAGGGACCCTTGGGGATACGCAGTATTTT	CASSLIRTGTLGDTQYF
NA	NA	TRBV18	TRBJ1-1	TGTGCCAGCTCACCACCGTCCGTCAACACTGAAGCTTTCTTT	CASSPPSVNTEAFF
NA	NA	TRBV23-1	TRBJ1-1	TGCGCCAGCAGTCAATCGGGCAGAAAGAACACTGAAGCTTTCTTT	CASSQSGRKNTEAFF
TRBD1	NA	TRBV6-5	TRBJ1-6	TGTGCCAGCAGTTCCGACAGGGGAGATAATTCACCCCTCCACTTT	CASSSDRGDNSPLHF
TRBD2	NA	TRBV7-2	TRBJ2-7	TGTGCCAGCAGCTTAGTGGCGGGAGGGACCCACGAGCAGTACTTC	CASSLVAGGTHEQYF
NA	NA	TRBV9	TRBJ2-2	TGTGCCAGCAGCGCTGACTCGAACACCGGGGAGCTGTTTTTT	CASSADSNTGELFF
NA	once	TRBV6-5	TRBJ2-1	TGTGCCAGCAGTTACTATCCCAACAAGGGGGGGAATGAGCAGTTCTTC	CASSYYPNKGGNEQFF
TRBD2	once	TRBV27	TRBJ2-7	TGTGCCAGCAGAGTGCTAGCGGGGATCTACGAGCAGTACTTC	CASRVLAGIYEQYF
TRBD2	NA	TRBV18	TRBJ2-1	TGTGCCAGCTCACCACCCGCGGGAGGGGGCTATGAGCAGTTCTTC	CASSPPAGGGYEQFF
TRBD1	NA	TRBV2	TRBJ1-2	TGTGCCAGCAGTCCGGGGACAGGGAGTGCCCACTATGGCTACACCTTC	CASSPGTGSAHYGYTF
TRBD2	once	TRBV2	TRBJ2-7	TGTGCCAGCAGTGAAAGACTAGCGGGAGTCGAGCAGTACTTC	CASSERLAGVEQYF
NA	NA	TRBV7-2	TRBJ1-2	TGTGCCAGCAGCTTAGAAGCGGACTCTAACTATGGCTACACCTTC	CASSLEADSNYGYTF
NA	NA	TRBV29-1	TRBJ2-7	TGCAGCGTTGAAGAATCCGGCTACGAGCAGTACTTC	CSVEESGYEQYF